Below are 9 T cell receptor beta chains sequenced from a single sample in a study of response to subunit inactivated influenza vaccine. TCRdb analysed the RT-PCR reads with MiXCR anew, one entry per CDR3 protein. The table has 710,000 or so distinct CDR3 sequences, about a sixth seen once; the top ten hold 9.5% to 13%. This sample comprised PBMCs from blood, obtained less than 13 days after vaccination. The receptors stem from a man between 50 and 59 years old who received an inactivated influenza vaccine.

This clonotype was observed at least ten times. This chain connects TRBV7-6 to TRBJ2-1; 12 bases agree with TRBD2. CDR1 is SGHVS, CDR2 FNYEAQ, per germline. V lost 0 bases, J lost 4 bases, and 7 bases stayed unmatched. CDR3 length: 18 amino acids. The chain's CDR3 is CASSLASPSGGAYNEQFF. CDR3 nucleotide sequence: TGTGCCAGCAGCTTAGCGAGTCCTAGCGGGGGGGCTTACAATGAGCAGTTCTTC.

V usage is TRBV20-1 and J usage is TRBJ2-3, with D unclear. From germline, CDR1 is DFQATT and CDR2 SNEGSKA (reference sequence). This CDR3 region has 12 residues. Trimming left V 3 bases short and J 1 base short, with 5 bases between. CDR3 sequence: CSASIGTDTQYF. CDR3 coding DNA: TGCAGTGCTAGTATCGGCACAGATACGCAGTATTTT.

The chain links TRBV27 to TRBJ2-7; D uncertain. Trimming stripped 5 bases from V and 5 bases from J, with 10 bases between. The CDR3 runs to 12 residues. Germline-derived CDR1 and CDR2 are MNHEY and SMNVEV (reference sequence). DNA for the CDR3: TGTGCCAGCAGTCCTGGGATCCACGAGCAGTACTTC. Its protein product is CASSPGIHEQYF.

The V and J genes are TRBV11-3 and TRBJ1-4, with unresolved D. In germline, CDR1 is SGHNT, CDR2 YENEEA. The CDR3 is made up of 16 amino acids. V was shortened by 4 bases and J by 3 bases, with 15 bases between the two germline ends. The CDR3: CASSSKRFSSNEKLFF. For the CDR3, the DNA is TGTGCCAGCAGCTCAAAACGGTTTTCATCTAATGAAAAACTGTTTTTT.

This rearrangement joins TRBV6-1 to TRBJ2-3; perhaps TRBD2 as D (6 bases). The CDR3 is 15 amino acids. V dropped 6 bases and J dropped 7 bases, with 20 bases sitting between them. Germline loops: CDR1 MNHNS, CDR2 SASEGT. The DNA for the CDR3 is TGTGCCAGCAGCCGGGGCCTAGCGTTCATACATACGCAGTATTTT. Protein product: CASSRGLAFIHTQYF.

The V call is TRBV18, the J call TRBJ1-1; TRBD1 is a possible D gene (5 bases). CDR3 length equals 11 residues. V lost 3 bases and J 11 bases, leaving 10 bases between the germline ends. Germline lookup yields CDR1 KGHSH and CDR2 LQKENI. The CDR3 bases are TGTGCCAGCTCACCGGACACCCTGGCTTTCTTT. Its protein is CASSPDTLAFF. The entire variable domain, with the rest obtained from reference TRBV18 and TRBJ1-1, is as follows: NAGVMQNPRHLVRRRGQEARLRCSPMKGHSHVYWYRQLPEEGLKFMVYLQKENIIDESGMPKERFSAEFPKEGPSILRIQQVVRGDSAAYFCASSPDTLAFFGQGTRLTVV.

In this sample, this clonotype turned up many times. The CDR3 DNA sequence: TGCAGCGTGAGAGACCCGGACAGATATGGCTACACCTTC. Translating gives CSVRDPDRYGYTF. The rearrangement links TRBV29-1 to TRBJ1-2, with D possibly being TRBD1 (6 bases). This CDR3 contains 13 residues. Trimming left V 6 bases short and J 5 bases short, with 16 bases between. Germline V gene lookup returns CDR1 SQVTM and CDR2 ANQGSEA.

This clonotype showed up just a few times. The rearrangement uses TRBV9 and TRBJ2-1; 7 bases are a match to TRBD1. The germline V gene has CDR1 SGDLS and CDR2 YYNGEE. After removal of 0 bases from V and 8 bases from J, the junction contained 8 bases not matched to a gene. The CDR3 contains 15 residues. As DNA, the CDR3 is TGTGCCAGCAGCGTAGGATTCGAGGGGGCCGATGAGCAGTTCTTC. This codes for CASSVGFEGADEQFF.

The table lists this clonotype with a few counts. J is TRBJ2-7 and V is TRBV20-1, with 10 bases lining up with TRBD1. Losses at the gene ends were 4 bases for V and 3 bases for J; bases not matched to a gene: 6. Per the germline V gene, CDR1 is DFQATT and CDR2 is SNEGSKA (reference sequence). This CDR3 has 14 amino acids. In DNA, the CDR3 is TGCAGTGCTACTGACCGGGACAGGGGCTACGAGCAGTACTTC. Its translation: CSATDRDRGYEQYF.